This T cell receptor (beta chain) derives from a study of shared clonotypes between healthy human individuals. Overall study: Used for every donor were three CD4 naive, three CD4 memory, two CD8 naive and one CD8 memory plate. Findings of the study overall: Clonotype sharing across a few donors was observed for around 5% of naive CD4 clonotypes. Rarefaction showed sorted-subset sequencing was incomplete despite large depth. What limited the represented genetic and exposure-history diversity was the small number of donors.

Cells designated naive CD8 were CD45RO-negative and were positively selected for CCR7, with terminally differentiated effector memory CD45RA+ cells excluded. About this clone itself: Its target is unknown.

The CDR3 covers 13 residues. Germline CDR1 is MNHEY and CDR2 is SVGAGI. With 5 bases removed from V and 7 bases from J, the gap between germline ends came to 14 bases. Here immunoSEQ multiplex PCR was the method, and the copy in TCRdb shows in-frame clones only, minus some. The sample yields about 2,100,000 clones, roughly 91% seen once. The chain uses TRBV6-5 and TRBJ1-2; the D gene is possibly TRBD1 (5 bases). Specimen: naive CD8+ T cells from PBMCs. This receptor was obtained from a man aged 18-30 years in good health. Some clones in this sample may be carry-over from other donors' samples. Here the CDR3 reads CASSPRGRGGYTF. The CDR3 nucleotides are TGTGCCAGCAGTCCAAGGGGAAGGGGTGGCTACACCTTC.